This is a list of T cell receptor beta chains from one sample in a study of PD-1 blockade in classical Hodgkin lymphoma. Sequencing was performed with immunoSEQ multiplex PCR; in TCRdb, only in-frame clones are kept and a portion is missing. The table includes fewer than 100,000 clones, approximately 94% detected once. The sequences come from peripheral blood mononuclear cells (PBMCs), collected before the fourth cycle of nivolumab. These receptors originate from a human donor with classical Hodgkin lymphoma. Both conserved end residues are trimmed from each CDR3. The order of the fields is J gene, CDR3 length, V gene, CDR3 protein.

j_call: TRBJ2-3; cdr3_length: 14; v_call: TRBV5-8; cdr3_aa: ASSSWGGGPTDTQY
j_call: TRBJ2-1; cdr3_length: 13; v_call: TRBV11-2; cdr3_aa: ASSLDQTGGNEQF
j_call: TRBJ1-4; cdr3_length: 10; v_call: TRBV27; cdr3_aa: ASSGTDEKLF
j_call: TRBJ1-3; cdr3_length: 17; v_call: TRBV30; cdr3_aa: AWSNSDGSSMVSGNTIY
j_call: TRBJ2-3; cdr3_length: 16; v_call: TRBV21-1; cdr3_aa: ASSKFDRGRKWTDTQY
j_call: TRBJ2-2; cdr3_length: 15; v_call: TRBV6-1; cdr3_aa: ASSDGWPRVNTGELF
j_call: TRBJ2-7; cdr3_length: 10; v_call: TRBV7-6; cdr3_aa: ASSLGRYEQY
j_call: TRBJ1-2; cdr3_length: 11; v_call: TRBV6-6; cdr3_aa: ASSWGFSYGYT
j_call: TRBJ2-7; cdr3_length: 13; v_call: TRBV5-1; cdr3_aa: ASSLAVDVAYEQY
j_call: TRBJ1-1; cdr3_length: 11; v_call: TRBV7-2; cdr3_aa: ASSPWDATEAF
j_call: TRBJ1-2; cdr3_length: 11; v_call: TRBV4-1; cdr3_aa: ASSQAGFPPYT
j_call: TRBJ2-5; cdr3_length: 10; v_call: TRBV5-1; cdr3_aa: ASRQAVETQY
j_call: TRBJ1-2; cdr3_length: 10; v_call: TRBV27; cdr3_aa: ASSSTGNGYT
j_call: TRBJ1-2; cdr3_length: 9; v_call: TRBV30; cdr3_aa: AWGTNYGYT
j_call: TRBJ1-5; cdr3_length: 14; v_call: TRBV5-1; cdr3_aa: ASSLDDRASNQPQH
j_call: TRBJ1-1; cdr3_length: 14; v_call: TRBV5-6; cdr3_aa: ASSFRGIQMNTEAF